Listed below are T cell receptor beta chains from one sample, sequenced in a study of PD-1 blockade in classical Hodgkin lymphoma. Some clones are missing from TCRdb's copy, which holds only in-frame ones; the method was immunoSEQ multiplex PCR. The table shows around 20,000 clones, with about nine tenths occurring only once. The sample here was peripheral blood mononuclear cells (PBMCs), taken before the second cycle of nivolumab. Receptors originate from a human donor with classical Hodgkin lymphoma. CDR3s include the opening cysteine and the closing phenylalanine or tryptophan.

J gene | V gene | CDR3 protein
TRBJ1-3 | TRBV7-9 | CASSLGGALSNTIYF
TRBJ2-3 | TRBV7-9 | CASSKEAGGPDTQYF
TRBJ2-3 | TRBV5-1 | CASSTPLAGAGDTQYF
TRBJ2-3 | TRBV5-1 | CASSLKQGIDTQYF
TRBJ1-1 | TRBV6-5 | CASSYLGTGLNTEAFF
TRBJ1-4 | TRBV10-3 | CAISERGHNEKLFF
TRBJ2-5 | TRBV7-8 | CASSLGVAGREYQETQYF
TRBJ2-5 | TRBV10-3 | CAISDHLKETQYF
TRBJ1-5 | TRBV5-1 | CASSDGGPGQPQHF
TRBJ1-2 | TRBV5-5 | CASSLSQGSYGYTF
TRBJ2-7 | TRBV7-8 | CASSFHSSQAQYF
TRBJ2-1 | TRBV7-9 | CASSLGITAGEQFF
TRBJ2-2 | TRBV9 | CASSTGGAGELFF
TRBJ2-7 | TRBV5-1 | CASSLQQGGDEQYF
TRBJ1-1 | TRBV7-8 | CASSLFKGPNTEAFF
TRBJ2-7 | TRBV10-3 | CATWSGGIYEQYF
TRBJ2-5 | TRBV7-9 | CAIGAVQETQYF
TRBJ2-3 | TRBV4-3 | CASSQDPASSGDTQYF
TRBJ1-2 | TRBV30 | CAWNLDQGGYTF
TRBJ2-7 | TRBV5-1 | CASSLVPESYEQYF
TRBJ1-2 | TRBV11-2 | CASSTGGGDGGGYTF
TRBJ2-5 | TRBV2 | CASRRTSGPGTQYF
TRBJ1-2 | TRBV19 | CASRRGRDYGYTF
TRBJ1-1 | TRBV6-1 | CASSEVGRYTEAFF